This T cell receptor (beta chain) derives from a study of cytomegalovirus exposure and HLA in healthy donors. Study-wide findings and caveats: Specific recognition of CMV antigens was confirmed in vitro for a few chains (all CMV-associated).

Note on this clone: The antigen is undetermined.

The PCR ran on 60 Vbeta and 13 Jbeta primers. Profiled with immunoSEQ multiplex PCR; TCRdb holds only in-frame clones, not every one. The profile shows around 260,000 clones, 80% of them singletons. The CDR3 contains 15 residues. The V gene lost 6 bases and the J gene lost 0 bases, with 12 bases spanning the gap. Germline V gene sequence: CDR1 MDHEN, CDR2 SYDVKM. The clonotype was recovered from a girl aged 2 to 9 in good health and CMV-seronegative. The sample taken for sequencing was PBMCs. This sequence joins TRBV28 and TRBJ1-5; D possibly corresponds to TRBD1 (5 bases). CDR3 amino acids: CASSPGLLSNQPQHF. DNA of the CDR3: TGTGCCAGCAGCCCGGGACTGCTTAGCAATCAGCCCCAGCATTTT.